This is a list of T cell receptor beta chains from one sample in a study of PD-1 blockade in classical Hodgkin lymphoma. The repertoire was sequenced with immunoSEQ multiplex PCR; TCRdb's copy has only in-frame clones and lacks some. Found here are about 9,900 clones, under 80% of them singletons; the top ten hold about 10%. The sequencing used CD8+ T cells from blood, collected before the fourth cycle of nivolumab. The receptors originated from a human donor with classical Hodgkin lymphoma. The conserved cysteine and the conserved F or W are not part of the CDR3 here. Each record gives: clone size, V gene, J gene, CDR3 protein. Expanded clones get a size class; other rows say once, few or many, or leave the size out.

>-|TRBV10-3|TRBJ2-7
AISESLVAYEQY
>-|TRBV6-6|TRBJ2-7
ASSRVDTYEQY
>-|TRBV5-6|TRBJ2-5
ASSLRGRETQY
>-|TRBV9|TRBJ2-1
ASSPLRPLL
>-|TRBV7-9|TRBJ1-1
ASSLRDNLNTEAF
>-|TRBV2|TRBJ1-2
ASRWTGNYGYT
>-|TRBV6-6|TRBJ2-2
ASSYQGADTGELF
>-|TRBV7-6|TRBJ2-1
ASRQNNEQF
>-|TRBV4-1|TRBJ1-5
ASSQREGYSNQPQH
>-|TRBV10-3|TRBJ2-5
AIRRGRGVAETQY
>-|TRBV5-6|TRBJ2-1
ASSPGGAYNEQF
>-|TRBV11-2|TRBJ2-1
ASSLVQDKKGKF
>-|TRBV21-1|TRBJ2-3
ASSKRGGGRGTAIWDTQY
>-|TRBV19|TRBJ2-7
ASSSGAGLEQY
>-|TRBV7-2|TRBJ2-1
ASSLSLAGVLF
>few|TRBV13|TRBJ2-7
ASSSGTGSEQY
>-|TRBV7-9|TRBJ2-7
ASSPYEQY